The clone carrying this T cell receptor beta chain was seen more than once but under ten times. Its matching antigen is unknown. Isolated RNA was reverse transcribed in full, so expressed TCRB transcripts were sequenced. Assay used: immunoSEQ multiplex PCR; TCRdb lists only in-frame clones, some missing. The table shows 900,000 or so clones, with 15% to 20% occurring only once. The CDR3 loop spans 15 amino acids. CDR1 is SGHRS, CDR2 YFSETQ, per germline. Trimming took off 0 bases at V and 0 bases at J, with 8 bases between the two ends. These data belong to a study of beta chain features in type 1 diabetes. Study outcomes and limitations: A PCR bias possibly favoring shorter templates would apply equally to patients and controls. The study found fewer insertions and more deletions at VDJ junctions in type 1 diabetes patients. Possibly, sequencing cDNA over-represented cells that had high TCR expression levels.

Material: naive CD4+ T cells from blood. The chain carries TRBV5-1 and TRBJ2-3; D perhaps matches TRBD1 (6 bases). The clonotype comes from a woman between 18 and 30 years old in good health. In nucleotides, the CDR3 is TGCGCCAGCAGCTTGGGGACAGCAAGCACAGATACGCAGTATTTT. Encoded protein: CASSLGTASTDTQYF.